One and the same sample provided the 21 T cell receptor beta chains below, sequenced in a study of blood T cells in healthy people across ages. A J-beta primer mix and a sample-barcoded 5' primer were used in a second PCR of about 7 to 12 cycles. TCRdb called the 5' RACE reads again in MiXCR, with one record for every CDR3 protein. The sample carries about 780,000 distinct CDR3 sequences, 35% to 60% recorded once. Sequenced material: blood. These receptors were taken from an elderly man in good health.

CDR3 loop: CASSPISGRVNEQYF. CDR3 in DNA: TGTGCCAGCAGCCCCATAAGCGGGAGGGTGAATGAGCAGTACTTC. The chain carries TRBV7-2 and TRBJ2-5; 10 nucleotides agree with TRBD2. The CDR3 consists of 15 residues. Germline-derived CDR1 and CDR2 are SGHTA and FQGNSA. Trimming cost V 5 bases and J 11 bases; bases outside gene matches: 14.

This clonotype has just a few counts. This CDR3 is CSARDNRGGDQPQHF. In DNA form, the CDR3 reads TGCAGTGCTAGAGATAATCGGGGCGGCGATCAGCCCCAGCATTTT. The rearrangement joins TRBV20-1 to TRBJ1-5, with D perhaps TRBD1 (5 bases). The V end lost 0 bases, the J end lost 5 bases, and 14 bases lay between the germline ends. The CDR3 sequence is 15 residues long. Germline V gene lookup returns CDR1 DFQATT and CDR2 SNEGSKA (reference sequence).

V and J are TRBV24-1 and TRBJ2-3, with D perhaps matching TRBD2 (6 bases). Trimming cost V 7 bases and J 5 bases, with 18 bases left between them. The CDR3 is 15 amino acids. Per germline, CDR1 KGHDR and CDR2 SFDVKD. In nucleotides, the CDR3 is TGTGCCACCAGCCTGGCGGGGTCGGGTGGAGATACGCAGTATTTT. It is translated as CATSLAGSGGDTQYF.

The chain recombines TRBV28 with TRBJ2-4; 8 bases map to TRBD1. The length of the CDR3 is 14 residues. CDR1 is MDHEN and CDR2 is SYDVKM in the germline V gene. V lost 2 bases to trimming and J lost 15 bases; unmatched junction nucleotides: 12. The CDR3: CASSLLPRQGIRYF. DNA for the CDR3: TGTGCCAGCAGTTTACTTCCTAGACAGGGGATCCGGTACTTC.

In its sample, this clonotype was seen many times. The chain employs TRBV7-9 and TRBJ2-1, with 8 bases aligning to TRBD2. The CDR3 has 14 amino acids. In germline, CDR1 is SEHNR, CDR2 FQNEAQ (reference sequence). After removal of 8 bases from V and 7 bases from J, the junction contained 10 bases not matched to a gene. The CDR3 nucleotides read TGTGCCAGCCCCCGGCAGCGGGAGCGGAATGAGCAGTTCTTC. It yields the protein CASPRQRERNEQFF. Filled out from reference TRBV7-9 and TRBJ2-1, the complete variable domain reads DTGVSQNPRHKITKRGQNVTFRCDPISEHNRLYWYRQTLGQGPEFLTYFQNEAQLEKSRLLSDRFSAERPKGSFSTLEIQRTEQGDSAMYLCASPRQRERNEQFFGPGTRLTVL.

The rearrangement links TRBV12-5 to TRBJ2-1; no clear D gene. This CDR3 comprises 13 residues. CDR1 and CDR2 (germline): LGHNT, FRNRAP. V was trimmed by 1 base and J by 4 bases, leaving 5 bases between them. This chain's CDR3 is CASGLALYNEQFF. The CDR3 DNA reads as TGTGCTAGTGGTTTGGCGCTGTACAATGAGCAGTTCTTC.

This clonotype was detected once. Relative to the germline gene, one junction end is altered; a read error may explain this. V usage is TRBV20-1 and J usage is TRBJ1-1; D remains ambiguous. The CDR3 contains 17 residues. Germline V gene sequence: CDR1 DFQATT, CDR2 SNEGSKA (reference sequence). CDR3 sequence (DNA): TGCAGTGTTAGAGATCGCTCCAAAAGAGAGATGAACACTGAAGCTTTCTTT. Its protein is CSVRDRSKREMNTEAFF.

The chain employs TRBV23-1 and TRBJ2-1, with 11 bases aligning to TRBD2. TRBV23-1 is flagged as an ORF with uncertain function. The CDR3 is 20 residues long. J was trimmed by 9 bases and V by 3 bases; bases with no gene match: 22. The CDR3 here is CASSHQKRLSGRAPSVEQFF. The CDR3 DNA is TGCGCCAGCAGTCACCAAAAGCGGCTTAGCGGGAGGGCCCCGTCCGTTGAGCAGTTCTTC.

V usage is TRBV18 and J usage is TRBJ1-3, with D maybe TRBD1 (6 bases). V was pared by 4 bases and J by 0 bases, with 13 bases between. Germline V gene data show CDR1 as KGHSH and CDR2 as LQKENI. CDR3 length equals 16 residues. CDR3: CASSLEQGDSGNTIYF. For the CDR3, the DNA is TGTGCCAGCTCACTGGAACAGGGAGACTCTGGAAACACCATATATTTT.

This chain joins TRBV5-1 and TRBJ2-5, with a possible D match to TRBD2 (6 bases). The CDR3 covers 14 residues. Germline CDR1 reads SGHRS; CDR2 reads YFSETQ. Trimming took 1 base from V and 11 from J, leaving 18 bases between them. The CDR3 loop is CASSLSGDTDEQYF. The CDR3 region has the DNA TGCGCCAGCAGCTTGTCGGGGGATACCGATGAGCAGTACTTC. Combining the CDR3 with reference TRBV5-1 and TRBJ2-5 gives the whole variable domain KAGVTQTPRYLIKTRGQQVTLSCSPISGHRSVSWYQQTPGQGLQFLFEYFSETQRNKGNFPGRFSGRQFSNSRSEMNVSTLELGDSALYLCASSLSGDTDEQYFGPGTRLLVL.

This clonotype was seen at least ten times. Relative to the germline gene, one junction end is altered; a read error may explain this. The chain couples TRBV7-2 to TRBJ2-1; no firm D call. The germline gives CDR1 SGHTA, CDR2 FQGNSA. This CDR3 has 16 residues. The CDR3 region is CASSLASLASDNEQFF. The CDR3 nucleotides are TGTGCCAGCAGCTTAGCCAGCCTCGCCTCCGACAATGAGCAGTTCTTC.

This clonotype was seen more than once but under ten times. This rearrangement joins TRBV9 to TRBJ2-2; the match to TRBD2 covers 10 bases. CDR3 length equals 16 residues. After removal of 3 bases from V and 3 bases from J, the junction contained 5 bases not matched to a gene. Germline lookup yields CDR1 SGDLS and CDR2 YYNGEE. CDR3 loop: CASSASGSPHTGELFF. CDR3 in DNA: TGTGCCAGCAGCGCTAGCGGGAGCCCCCACACCGGGGAGCTGTTTTTT.

The CDR3 coding sequence is TGCAGTGCCCCCGAATGGGAAACAACCTACAATGAGCAGTTCTTC. It codes for CSAPEWETTYNEQFF. V usage is TRBV20-1 and J usage is TRBJ2-1; D unclear. This CDR3 is 15 amino acids long. V was trimmed by 6 bases and J by 2 bases, leaving 17 bases between them. Germline CDR1 and CDR2: DFQATT and SNEGSKA (reference sequence).

The chain couples TRBV10-3 to TRBJ2-7; 14 bases align to TRBD2. The CDR3 is 17 amino acids. The V segment lost 4 bases and the J segment 1 base; nucleotides outside the gene matches: 6. Germline V gene data show CDR1 as ENHRY and CDR2 as SYGVKD. CDR3: CAISVPGTSGSSYEQYF. DNA for the CDR3: TGTGCCATCAGTGTCCCCGGGACTAGCGGGAGTTCCTACGAGCAGTACTTC.

This sequence joins TRBV4-1 and TRBJ1-1; TRBD1 might be the D (6 bases). Germline V lookup: CDR1 MGHRA, CDR2 YSYEKL. The V end lost 2 bases, the J end lost 2 bases, and 12 bases lay between the germline ends. The CDR3 is made up of 15 amino acids. CDR3 loop: CASSQLSGGNTEAFF. The CDR3 coding sequence is TGCGCCAGCAGCCAATTATCGGGGGGCAACACTGAAGCTTTCTTT.

This chain connects TRBV10-3 to TRBJ2-1, with D perhaps TRBD2 (6 bases). V gave up 10 bases and J gave up 0 bases, with 13 bases separating them. Germline V gene lookup returns CDR1 ENHRY and CDR2 SYGVKD. The CDR3 has 14 residues. CDR3 protein: CATTGGVSYNEQFF. Here the CDR3 DNA reads TGTGCCACCACTGGCGGGGTCTCCTACAATGAGCAGTTCTTC.

There are a few counts of this clonotype. This rearrangement joins TRBV20-1 to TRBJ1-1; D is possibly TRBD1 (5 bases). The germline V and J ends were trimmed by 1 base and 1 base, with 10 bases remaining between them. Per the germline V gene, CDR1 is DFQATT and CDR2 is SNEGSKA (reference sequence). There are 14 residues in the CDR3. The CDR3 sequence is CSARGYRTNTEAFF. The CDR3 DNA reads TGCAGTGCTAGAGGTTACAGGACGAACACTGAAGCTTTCTTT.

This clonotype was picked up a small number of times. The J gene is TRBJ2-5, the V gene TRBV28; D may match TRBD1 or TRBD2 (5 bases each). Trimming took 2 bases from V and 1 from J, leaving 14 bases between them. CDR3 length: 16 residues. CDR1 is MDHEN and CDR2 is SYDVKM in the germline V gene. The CDR3, as DNA: TGTGCCAGCAGTTTAGAGGGAGAGGGGCTCCAAGAGACCCAGTACTTC. It yields the protein CASSLEGEGLQETQYF.

The V call is TRBV18, the J call TRBJ2-7, with D tentatively TRBD1 (5 bases). CDR1 and CDR2 from the germline V gene are KGHSH and LQKENI. The germline V and J ends were trimmed by 3 bases and 2 bases, with 8 bases remaining between them. The CDR3 has 13 amino acids. CDR3: CASSPDSTYEQYF. CDR3 DNA sequence: TGTGCCAGCTCACCCGACAGTACCTACGAGCAGTACTTC.

This chain uses TRBV6-2 or TRBV6-3 with TRBJ2-4, with a weak D call TRBD2 (5 bases). The DNA end is a closer match to TRBJ2-7, so the J assignment may be wrong. This CDR3 is 13 amino acids long. The V gene's germline CDR1 is MNHEY and CDR2 SVGEGT. The chain's CDR3 is CASSYSAAGEQYF. Written as DNA, the CDR3 is TGTGCCAGCAGTTACTCGGCGGCGGGCGAGCAGTACTTC.

The chain has TRBV20-1 and TRBJ2-5; 8 bases are shared with TRBD2. The CDR3 spans 14 residues. Germline CDR1 is DFQATT and CDR2 is SNEGSKA (reference sequence). The V gene end was trimmed by 5 bases and the J gene end by 5 bases; junction bases not matched to a gene: 10. CDR3 DNA: TGCAGTGCTCCACGAAGCGGGAGCGGGGAGACCCAGTACTTC. This encodes CSAPRSGSGETQYF.